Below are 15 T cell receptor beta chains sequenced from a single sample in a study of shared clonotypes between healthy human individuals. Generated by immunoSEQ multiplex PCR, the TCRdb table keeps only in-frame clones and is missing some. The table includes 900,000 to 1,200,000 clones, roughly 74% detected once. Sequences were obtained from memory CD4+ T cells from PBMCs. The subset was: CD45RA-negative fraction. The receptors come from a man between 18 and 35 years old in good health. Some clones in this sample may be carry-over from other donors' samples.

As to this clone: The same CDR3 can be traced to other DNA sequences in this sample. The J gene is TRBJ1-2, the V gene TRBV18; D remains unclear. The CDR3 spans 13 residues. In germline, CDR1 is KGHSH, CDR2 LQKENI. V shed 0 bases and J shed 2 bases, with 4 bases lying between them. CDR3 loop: CASSPPENYGYTF. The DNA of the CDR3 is TGTGCCAGCTCACCACCAGAGAACTATGGCTACACCTTC.

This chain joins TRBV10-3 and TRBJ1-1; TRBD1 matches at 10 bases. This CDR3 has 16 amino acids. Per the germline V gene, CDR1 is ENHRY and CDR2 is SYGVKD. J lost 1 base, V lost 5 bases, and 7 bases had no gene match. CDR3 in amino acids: CAISSGQGRQNTEAFF. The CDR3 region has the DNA TGTGCCATCAGTTCGGGACAGGGGAGGCAGAACACTGAAGCTTTCTTT.

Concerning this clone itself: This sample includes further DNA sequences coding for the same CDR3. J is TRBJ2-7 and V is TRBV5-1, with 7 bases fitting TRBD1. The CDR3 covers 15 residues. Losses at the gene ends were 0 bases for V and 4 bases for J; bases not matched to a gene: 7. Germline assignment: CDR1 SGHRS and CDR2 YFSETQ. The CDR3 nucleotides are TGCGCCAGCAGCTTGGAAGGGACAGTAGGATACGAGCAGTACTTC. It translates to CASSLEGTVGYEQYF.

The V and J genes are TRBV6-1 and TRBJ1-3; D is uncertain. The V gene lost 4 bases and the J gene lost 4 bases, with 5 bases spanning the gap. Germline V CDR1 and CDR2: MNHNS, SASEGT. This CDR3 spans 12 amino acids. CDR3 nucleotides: TGTGCCAGCAGTGGTCCCGGAAACACCATATATTTT. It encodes CASSGPGNTIYF.

Here the CDR3 DNA reads TGTGCCAGCAGATCCGGGACTATCACCGGGGAGCTGTTTTTT. Encoded protein: CASRSGTITGELFF. V is TRBV28 and J is TRBJ2-2; 7 nucleotides match TRBD2. The CDR3 sequence is 14 residues long. Germline V CDR1 and CDR2: MDHEN, SYDVKM. V shed 6 bases and J 4 bases; nucleotides not matched to a gene: 5.

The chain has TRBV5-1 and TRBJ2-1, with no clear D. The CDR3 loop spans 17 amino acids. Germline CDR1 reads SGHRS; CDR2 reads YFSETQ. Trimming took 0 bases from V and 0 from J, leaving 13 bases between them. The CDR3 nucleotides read TGCGCCAGCAGCTTGGCGCCTATCGCGGCCTCCTACAATGAGCAGTTCTTC. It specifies CASSLAPIAASYNEQFF.

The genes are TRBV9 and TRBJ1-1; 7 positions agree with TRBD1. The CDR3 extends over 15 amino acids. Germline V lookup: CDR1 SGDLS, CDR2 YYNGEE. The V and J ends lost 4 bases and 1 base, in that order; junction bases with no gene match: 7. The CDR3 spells CASSIQGSGNTEAFF. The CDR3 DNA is TGTGCCAGCAGCATACAGGGGTCGGGGAACACTGAAGCTTTCTTT.

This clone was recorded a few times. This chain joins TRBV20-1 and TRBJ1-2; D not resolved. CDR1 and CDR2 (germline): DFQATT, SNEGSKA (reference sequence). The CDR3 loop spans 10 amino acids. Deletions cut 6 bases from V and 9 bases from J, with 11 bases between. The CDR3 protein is CSAEAESYTF. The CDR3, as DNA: TGCAGTGCAGAGGCGGAGAGCTACACCTTC.

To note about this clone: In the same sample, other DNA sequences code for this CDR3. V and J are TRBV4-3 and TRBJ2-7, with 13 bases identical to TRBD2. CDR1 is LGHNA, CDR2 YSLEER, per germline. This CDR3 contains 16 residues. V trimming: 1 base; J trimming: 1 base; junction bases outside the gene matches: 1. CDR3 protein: CASSQGTSGSSYEQYF. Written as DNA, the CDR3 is TGCGCCAGCAGCCAAGGGACTAGCGGGAGTTCCTACGAGCAGTACTTC.

The CDR3 DNA reads as TGTGCCTGGTCTTTGAGGGGGAGCTACGAGCAGTACTTC. Translating gives CAWSLRGSYEQYF. V usage is TRBV30 and J usage is TRBJ2-7; D possibly corresponds to TRBD1 (6 bases). Germline CDR1 GTSNPN, CDR2 SVGIG (reference sequence). V lost 5 bases and J lost 3, with 14 bases in between. The CDR3 loop spans 13 amino acids.

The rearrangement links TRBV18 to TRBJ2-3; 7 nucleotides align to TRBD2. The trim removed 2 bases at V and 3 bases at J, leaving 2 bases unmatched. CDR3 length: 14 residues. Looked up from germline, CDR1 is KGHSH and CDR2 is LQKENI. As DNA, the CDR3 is TGTGCCAGCTCACCAACTAGCGATACAGATACGCAGTATTTT. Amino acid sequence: CASSPTSDTDTQYF.

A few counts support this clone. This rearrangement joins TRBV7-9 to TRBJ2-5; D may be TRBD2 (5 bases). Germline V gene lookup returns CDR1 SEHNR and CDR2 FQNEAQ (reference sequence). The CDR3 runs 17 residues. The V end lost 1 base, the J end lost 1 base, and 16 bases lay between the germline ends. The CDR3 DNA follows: TGTGCCAGCAGCTTAGTGGAGGTCCGCCGCCCCCAAGAGACCCAGTACTTC. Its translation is CASSLVEVRRPQETQYF.

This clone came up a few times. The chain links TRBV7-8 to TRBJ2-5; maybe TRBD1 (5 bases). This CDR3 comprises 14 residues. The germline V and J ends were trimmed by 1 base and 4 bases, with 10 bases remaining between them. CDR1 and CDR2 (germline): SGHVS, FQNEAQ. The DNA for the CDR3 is TGTGCCAGCAGCTTAGAGGCTAGGGGAGAGACCCAGTACTTC. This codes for CASSLEARGETQYF.

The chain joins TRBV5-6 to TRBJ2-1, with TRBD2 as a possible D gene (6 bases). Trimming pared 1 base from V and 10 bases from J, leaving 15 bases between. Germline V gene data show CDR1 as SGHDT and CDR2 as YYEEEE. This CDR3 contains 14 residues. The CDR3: CASSLRGSGIEQFF. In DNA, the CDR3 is TGTGCCAGCAGCTTGCGGGGGTCAGGTATCGAGCAGTTCTTC. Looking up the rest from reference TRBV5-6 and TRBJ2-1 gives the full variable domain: DAGVTQSPTHLIKTRGQQVTLRCSPKSGHDTVSWYQQALGQGPQFIFQYYEEEERQRGNFPDRFSGHQFPNYSSELNVNALLLGDSALYLCASSLRGSGIEQFFGPGTRLTVL.

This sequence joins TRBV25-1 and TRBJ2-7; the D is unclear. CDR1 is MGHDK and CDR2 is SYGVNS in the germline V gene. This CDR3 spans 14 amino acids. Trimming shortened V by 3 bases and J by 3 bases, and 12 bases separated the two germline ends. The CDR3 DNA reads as TGTGCCAGCAGTGACCACTCGAGACACTACGAGCAGTACTTC. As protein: CASSDHSRHYEQYF.